This paragraph reports one T cell receptor (beta chain). Its antigen is undetermined. The data belong to a study of T-cell memory formation after mild COVID-19. As for the study in general: The TCR clusters were mostly specific to one donor.

Study-wide findings and caveats: Contracting clones from day 15 to 85 had balanced CD4/CD8; later expanders favoured CD4+. Cross-reactive memory seemingly joined, as some responding clones were found in pre-infection memory.

cDNA libraries for TCR alpha and TCR beta, carrying sample barcodes and UMIs, came from 5'RACE with constant-segment primers. TCRdb used MiXCR to reprocess the 5' RACE reads, holding one entry per CDR3 protein. The table lists about 130,000 distinct CDR3 sequences, about a sixth of them singletons. From germline, CDR1 is MNHEY and CDR2 SVGAGI. V lost 0 bases and J lost 5; bases outside the gene matches: 12. There are 18 residues in the CDR3. The chain combines TRBV6-5 with TRBJ2-3; 9 bases match TRBD1. Sample: PBMCs or a T cell subset sorted from them (not recorded which). This receptor was identified in an adult woman who had mild COVID-19 (a few samples of this study predate the infection). Cell type and time point are not known. The CDR3: CASSYSKSNRGRKDTQYF. The CDR3 nucleotides read TGTGCCAGCAGTTACTCGAAATCCAACAGGGGGCGTAAAGATACGCAGTATTTT.